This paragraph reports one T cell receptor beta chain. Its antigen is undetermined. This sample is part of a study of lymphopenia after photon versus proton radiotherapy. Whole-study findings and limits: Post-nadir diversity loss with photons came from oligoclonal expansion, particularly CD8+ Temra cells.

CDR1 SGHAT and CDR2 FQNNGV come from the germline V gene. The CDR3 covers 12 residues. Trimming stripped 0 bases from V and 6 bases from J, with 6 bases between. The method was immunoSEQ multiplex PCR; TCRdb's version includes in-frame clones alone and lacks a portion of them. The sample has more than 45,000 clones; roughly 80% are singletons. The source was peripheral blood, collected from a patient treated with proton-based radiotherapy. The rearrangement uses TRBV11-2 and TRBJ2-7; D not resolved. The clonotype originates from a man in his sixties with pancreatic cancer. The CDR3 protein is CASSLDPFEQYF. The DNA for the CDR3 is TGTGCCAGCAGCTTAGATCCCTTCGAGCAGTACTTC.